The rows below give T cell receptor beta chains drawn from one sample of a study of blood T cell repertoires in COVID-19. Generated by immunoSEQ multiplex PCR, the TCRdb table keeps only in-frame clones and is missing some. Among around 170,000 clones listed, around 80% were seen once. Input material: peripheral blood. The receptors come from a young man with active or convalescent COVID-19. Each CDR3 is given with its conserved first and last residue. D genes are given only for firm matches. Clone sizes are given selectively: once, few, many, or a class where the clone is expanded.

cdr3_aa: CASSLGSANEKLFF; cdr3_nt: TGCGCCAGCAGCTTGGGGTCAGCTAATGAAAAACTGTTTTTT; j_call: TRBJ1-4; v_call: TRBV5-1; d_call: -; clone_size: -
cdr3_aa: CASSPRWGLINQPQHF; cdr3_nt: TGCGCCAGCAGCCCACGATGGGGACTTATCAATCAGCCCCAGCATTTT; j_call: TRBJ1-5; v_call: TRBV4-1; d_call: -; clone_size: -
cdr3_aa: CASSSSGSYNEQFF; cdr3_nt: TGTGCCAGCAGCTCTAGCGGCTCCTACAATGAGCAGTTCTTC; j_call: TRBJ2-1; v_call: TRBV6-5; d_call: TRBD2; clone_size: -
cdr3_aa: CASSRGHQASGGYTF; cdr3_nt: TGTGCCAGCAGCCGGGGACACCAGGCTTCAGGAGGCTACACCTTC; j_call: TRBJ1-2; v_call: TRBV5-5; d_call: -; clone_size: -
cdr3_aa: CASSFRRQETQYF; cdr3_nt: TGTGCCAGCAGCTTCCGGAGGCAAGAGACCCAGTACTTC; j_call: TRBJ2-5; v_call: TRBV7-8; d_call: -; clone_size: -
cdr3_aa: CASSFVSRNTGELFF; cdr3_nt: TGTGCCAGCAGCTTCGTTAGCAGGAACACCGGGGAGCTGTTTTTT; j_call: TRBJ2-2; v_call: TRBV7-2; d_call: -; clone_size: once
cdr3_aa: CASSEGTTHTGELFF; cdr3_nt: TGTGCCAGCAGCGAAGGGACAACTCACACCGGGGAGCTGTTTTTT; j_call: TRBJ2-2; v_call: TRBV7-9; d_call: -; clone_size: -
cdr3_aa: CASSRTSGKGPQFEQFF; cdr3_nt: TGTGCCAGTAGTCGGACTAGCGGGAAAGGGCCACAATTTGAGCAGTTCTTC; j_call: TRBJ2-1; v_call: TRBV19; d_call: TRBD2; clone_size: -
cdr3_aa: CASSVRGGYGYTF; cdr3_nt: TGTGCCAGCAGCGTGCGGGGAGGATATGGCTACACCTTC; j_call: TRBJ1-2; v_call: TRBV9; d_call: -; clone_size: -
cdr3_aa: CASSLSNEKLFF; cdr3_nt: TGTGCCAGCAGCCTGAGTAATGAAAAACTGTTTTTT; j_call: TRBJ1-4; v_call: TRBV16; d_call: -; clone_size: -
cdr3_aa: CASSDSETGSNEQFF; cdr3_nt: TGTGCCAGCAGTGACTCAGAAACAGGGTCGAATGAGCAGTTCTTC; j_call: TRBJ2-1; v_call: TRBV6-4; d_call: -; clone_size: -
cdr3_aa: CASSQAASGGAASEQYF; cdr3_nt: TGTGCCAGCAGCCAAGCGGCGTCAGGGGGCGCCGCTTCCGAGCAGTACTTC; j_call: TRBJ2-7; v_call: TRBV3-1/TRBV3-2; d_call: TRBD1; clone_size: -
cdr3_aa: CASSLARGSYGYTF; cdr3_nt: TGTGCCAGCAGCTTAGCGCGGGGTAGCTATGGCTACACCTTC; j_call: TRBJ1-2; v_call: TRBV7-2; d_call: -; clone_size: -
cdr3_aa: CASSPPGQGGNQPQHF; cdr3_nt: TGTGCCAGCTCACCACCCGGACAGGGCGGCAATCAGCCCCAGCATTTT; j_call: TRBJ1-5; v_call: TRBV18; d_call: TRBD1; clone_size: -
cdr3_aa: CASSLAGAHYSPLHF; cdr3_nt: TGCGCCAGCAGCTTGGCAGGGGCGCATTATTCACCCCTCCACTTT; j_call: TRBJ1-6; v_call: TRBV5-1; d_call: -; clone_size: -
cdr3_aa: CASSQDQDSYSGNTIYF; cdr3_nt: TGCGCCAGCAGCCAAGATCAGGACAGCTACTCTGGAAACACCATATATTTT; j_call: TRBJ1-3; v_call: TRBV4-1; d_call: -; clone_size: -
cdr3_aa: CASSGDAGGAGTEAFF; cdr3_nt: TGTGCCAGCAGTGGGGATGCAGGGGGCGCCGGAACTGAAGCTTTCTTT; j_call: TRBJ1-1; v_call: TRBV2; d_call: TRBD1; clone_size: -
cdr3_aa: CASSQTGSGNTIYF; cdr3_nt: TGCGCCAGCAGTCAGACAGGGTCAGGAAACACCATATATTTT; j_call: TRBJ1-3; v_call: TRBV5-1; d_call: TRBD1; clone_size: once
cdr3_aa: CAISAGGQDPQETQYF; cdr3_nt: TGTGCCATCAGTGCCGGGGGACAGGACCCCCAAGAGACCCAGTACTTC; j_call: TRBJ2-5; v_call: TRBV10-3; d_call: TRBD1; clone_size: -
cdr3_aa: CSVEQRGPANEQFF; cdr3_nt: TGCAGCGTTGAACAGCGGGGGCCCGCAAATGAGCAGTTCTTC; j_call: TRBJ2-1; v_call: TRBV29-1; d_call: TRBD2; clone_size: -
cdr3_aa: CASSQPGTGGAGNYGYTF; cdr3_nt: TGCGCCAGCAGCCAACCCGGGACAGGGGGCGCGGGGAACTATGGCTACACCTTC; j_call: TRBJ1-2; v_call: TRBV4-1; d_call: TRBD1; clone_size: once
cdr3_aa: CASSLGTGRETQYF; cdr3_nt: TGCGCCAGCAGCTTGGGGACAGGGCGAGAGACCCAGTACTTC; j_call: TRBJ2-5; v_call: TRBV5-1; d_call: TRBD1; clone_size: -
cdr3_aa: CATSRGTGSTDTQYF; cdr3_nt: TGTGCCACCAGCAGAGGGACAGGGAGCACAGATACGCAGTATTTT; j_call: TRBJ2-3; v_call: TRBV15; d_call: TRBD1; clone_size: -
cdr3_aa: CASSRGITSEKLFF; cdr3_nt: TGTGCCAGCAGTCGGGGTATAACCTCTGAAAAACTGTTTTTT; j_call: TRBJ1-4; v_call: TRBV2; d_call: -; clone_size: -
cdr3_aa: CASSLETGDSPLHF; cdr3_nt: TGCGCCAGCAGCTTGGAAACCGGGGATTCACCCCTCCACTTT; j_call: TRBJ1-6; v_call: TRBV5-1; d_call: -; clone_size: -
cdr3_aa: CASSKDWTSTDTQYF; cdr3_nt: TGTGCCAGTAGTAAGGACTGGACTAGCACAGATACGCAGTATTTT; j_call: TRBJ2-3; v_call: TRBV19; d_call: -; clone_size: -
cdr3_aa: CASSRGLGNIQYF; cdr3_nt: TGTGCCAGCAGCCGCGGGCTGGGAAACATTCAGTACTTC; j_call: TRBJ2-4; v_call: TRBV12-3/TRBV12-4; d_call: -; clone_size: few